The clone carrying this T cell receptor (beta chain) was observed a single time. Its antigen is unknown. Germline CDR1 is SEHNR and CDR2 is FQNEAQ (reference sequence). This CDR3 has 13 amino acids. Trimming stripped 7 bases from V and 6 bases from J, with 13 bases between. TCRdb called the reads again in MiXCR, with one record for every CDR3 protein. The sample yields hundreds of thousands of distinct CDR3 sequences, around 29% seen once. The data are from a study of T cell repertoires in cytomegalovirus infection. About the study: Public TCR beta signatures indicated both CMV infection and matching HLA type.

Notes on the study in general: The ex vivo response was dominated by HLA-C-restricted CMV-specific TCR beta clonotypes.

This sequence joins TRBV7-9 and TRBJ2-1; D is perhaps TRBD2 (6 bases). The receptor was derived from a human donor in good health (CMV status not recorded). Some clones in this sample may be carry-over from other donors' samples. The sample was cultured PBMCs, taken from culture after CMV antigen stimulation. CDR3 protein: CASKLLATNEQFF. The CDR3 bases are TGTGCCAGCAAACTGCTAGCGACCAATGAGCAGTTCTTC.